The 25 T cell receptor beta chains presented below share a single source sample, sequenced in a study of blood T cells in healthy people across ages. Using a J-beta primer mix together with a sample-barcoded 5' primer, a second PCR was run for roughly 6 to 12 cycles. TCRdb used MiXCR to reprocess the 5' RACE reads, holding one entry per CDR3 protein. The sample consists of approximately 780,000 distinct CDR3 sequences, roughly 25% of them appearing once. The same specimen was also included in a second study, on T cells of mothers and their children.

Source material: blood. The receptors derive from a boy between 10 and 17 years old in good health.

The V gene is TRBV7-9, the J gene TRBJ2-5; D is unresolved. The J call may be mistaken, given a closer DNA end match to TRBJ2-7. This CDR3 has 11 residues. Germline V gene lookup returns CDR1 SEHNR and CDR2 FQNEAQ (reference sequence). The CDR3 loop is CASSAHFEQYF. For the CDR3, the DNA is TGTGCCAGCAGCGCCCATTTCGAGCAGTACTTC.

The chain employs TRBV15 and TRBJ2-1; possible D gene TRBD2, 6 bases. V lost 0 bases, J lost 3 bases, and 12 bases lay in between. Per the germline V gene, CDR1 is LNHNV and CDR2 is YYDKDF (reference sequence). CDR3 length equals 16 residues. CDR3 nucleotides: TGTGCCACCAGCAGAGATAGAAGCGGGTACTACAATGAGCAGTTCTTC. Protein sequence: CATSRDRSGYYNEQFF.

This clonotype has just a few counts. The CDR3 here is CATSSQEGETQYF. CDR3 in DNA: TGTGCCACCAGCAGCCAGGAGGGAGAGACCCAGTACTTC. The rearrangement links TRBV15 to TRBJ2-5, with D possibly matching TRBD2 (6 bases). V lost 3 bases and J 4 bases, leaving 9 bases between the germline ends. From germline, CDR1 is LNHNV and CDR2 YYDKDF (reference sequence). The CDR3 has 13 amino acids.

This clonotype has just a few counts. The rearrangement uses TRBV18 and TRBJ2-1; D not certain. This CDR3 contains 16 residues. V was clipped by 6 bases and J by 0 bases, with 15 bases between them. Germline V gene data show CDR1 as KGHSH and CDR2 as LQKENI. The DNA of the CDR3 is TGTGCCAGCTCCCAAAACAGCTTAAGCTCCTACAATGAGCAGTTCTTC. This encodes CASSQNSLSSYNEQFF. Supplemented by reference TRBV18 and TRBJ2-1, the full variable domain reads NAGVMQNPRHLVRRRGQEARLRCSPMKGHSHVYWYRQLPEEGLKFMVYLQKENIIDESGMPKERFSAEFPKEGPSILRIQQVVRGDSAAYFCASSQNSLSSYNEQFFGPGTRLTVL.

This clonotype was seen only a few times. The chain couples TRBV7-6 to TRBJ1-5; a weak D match, TRBD1 (6 bases). Germline CDR1 is SGHVS and CDR2 is FNYEAQ. Trimming left V 0 bases short and J 3 bases short, with 9 bases between. The CDR3 spans 15 residues. This chain's CDR3 is CASSLAQGLNQPQHF. CDR3 DNA sequence: TGTGCCAGCAGCTTAGCACAGGGACTCAATCAGCCCCAGCATTTT. Together with reference TRBV7-6 and TRBJ1-5, the CDR3 gives the full variable domain: GAGVSQSPRYKVTKRGQDVALRCDPISGHVSLYWYRQALGQGPEFLTYFNYEAQQDKSGLPNDRFSAERPEGSISTLTIQRTEQRDSAMYRCASSLAQGLNQPQHFGDGTRLSIL.

The J gene is TRBJ2-1, the V gene TRBV4-1, with TRBD2 identical over 12 bases. This CDR3 comprises 19 residues. After removal of 1 base from V and 0 bases from J, the junction contained 7 bases not matched to a gene. CDR1 is MGHRA, CDR2 YSYEKL, per germline. The CDR3 bases are TGCGCCAGCAGCCAAGGGGTGGGACTAGCGGGCGGCTCCTACAATGAGCAGTTCTTC. It codes for CASSQGVGLAGGSYNEQFF.

This clonotype was seen a handful of times. The chain employs TRBV5-5 and TRBJ2-7, with 8 bases fitting TRBD1. Trimming took 4 bases from V and 0 from J; bases not matched to a gene: 6. Germline V gives CDR1 SGHKS, CDR2 YYEKEE (reference sequence). The CDR3 runs to 15 residues. The DNA for the CDR3 is TGTGCCAGCAGCCCGGACAGGGTGTACTCCTACGAGCAGTACTTC. This sequence encodes CASSPDRVYSYEQYF. The full variable domain, rest sourced from reference TRBV5-5 and TRBJ2-7, is DAGVTQSPTHLIKTRGQQVTLRCSPISGHKSVSWYQQVLGQGPQFIFQYYEKEERGRGNFPDRFSARQFPNYSSELNVNALLLGDSALYLCASSPDRVYSYEQYFGPGTRLTVT.

The chain employs TRBV6-5 and TRBJ2-5, with 7 bases that match TRBD1. The V gene end was trimmed by 8 bases and the J gene end by 5 bases; junction bases not matched to a gene: 8. The V gene's germline CDR1 is MNHEY and CDR2 SVGAGI. The CDR3 is made up of 13 amino acids. The CDR3 DNA sequence: TGTGCCAGCGGTAGGGGGCGGTGGGAGACCCAGTACTTC. Protein product: CASGRGRWETQYF.

The V call is TRBV2, the J call TRBJ1-3; possible D gene TRBD1, 5 bases. Germline V gene data show CDR1 as SNHLY and CDR2 as FYNNEI. This CDR3 is 13 amino acids long. V was clipped by 4 bases and J by 8 bases, with 12 bases between them. The DNA of the CDR3 is TGTGCCAGCAGTGGCACAGGCCGAGACACCATATATTTT. This encodes CASSGTGRDTIYF.

This clonotype was counted between two and nine times. The chain links TRBV10-1 to TRBJ2-1; 10 bases fit TRBD2. With 2 bases clipped from V and 9 bases from J, the junction kept 7 bases outside the gene matches. The length of the CDR3 is 15 residues. Germline V gene data show CDR1 as WNHNN and CDR2 as SYGVQD (reference sequence). The DNA for the CDR3 is TGCGCCAGCAGTGAGATTCTAGCGGGGGTGGGTGAGCAGTTCTTC. This codes for CASSEILAGVGEQFF.

This chain links TRBV29-1 with TRBJ1-4, with D perhaps matching TRBD1 (6 bases). This CDR3 comprises 13 residues. V was cut by 6 bases and J by 6 bases, with 14 bases left in between. Germline V gene sequence: CDR1 SQVTM, CDR2 ANQGSEA. The CDR3 bases are TGCAGCGTACGACAGGCACGGGATGAAAAACTGTTTTTT. Translated, it gives CSVRQARDEKLFF.

CDR3 protein: CASSPHSGYQPQHF. CDR3 nucleotides: TGTGCCAGCAGCCCCCACTCGGGATACCAGCCCCAGCATTTT. The J gene is TRBJ1-5, the V gene TRBV4-2, with D unresolved. The CDR3 covers 14 residues. The germline V gene encodes CDR1 LGHNA and CDR2 YNFKEQ. Trimming shortened V by 4 bases and J by 7 bases, and 14 bases separated the two germline ends.

The table lists this clonotype with a few counts. The chain couples TRBV9 to TRBJ2-1; D may be TRBD1 or TRBD2 (6 bases each). The length of the CDR3 is 14 residues. Per germline, CDR1 SGDLS and CDR2 YYNGEE. V was cut by 1 base and J by 14 bases, with 19 bases left in between. This CDR3 reads CASSVYPRGDGEFF. In nucleotides, the CDR3 is TGTGCCAGCAGCGTATACCCGAGGGGGGATGGAGAGTTCTTC.

This clonotype has just a few counts. The CDR3 sequence: CSVDGVGATSDTQYF. The CDR3, as DNA: TGCAGCGTTGATGGGGTCGGGGCTACCTCAGATACGCAGTATTTT. The genes are TRBV29-1 and TRBJ2-3; D assignment may be TRBD1 or TRBD2 (5 bases each). This CDR3 is 15 amino acids long. V dropped 3 bases and J dropped 4 bases, with 17 bases sitting between them. CDR1 is SQVTM, CDR2 ANQGSEA, per germline.

The V gene is TRBV28, the J gene TRBJ2-1; D call uncertain. Deletions cut 1 base from V and 0 bases from J, with 13 bases between. CDR1 and CDR2 from the germline V gene are MDHEN and SYDVKM. CDR3 length: 17 amino acids. The CDR3 loop is CASSLYWYNCSYNEQFF. For the CDR3, the DNA is TGTGCCAGCAGTTTATATTGGTACAACTGCTCCTACAATGAGCAGTTCTTC.

The chain carries TRBV5-1 and TRBJ1-1, with 7 bases identical to TRBD1. Germline V gives CDR1 SGHRS, CDR2 YFSETQ. The CDR3 is 15 residues long. V was clipped by 4 bases and J by 6 bases; unmatched bases: 12. In DNA form, the CDR3 reads TGCGCCAGCAGCGTCGAACAGGGGCGAACCTCTGAAGCTTTCTTT. Its translation is CASSVEQGRTSEAFF.

This sequence joins TRBV3-1 and TRBJ1-2; a weak D match, TRBD1 (5 bases). V was clipped by 1 base and J by 4 bases, with 7 bases between them. The V gene's germline CDR1 is LGHDT and CDR2 YNNKEL (reference sequence). The CDR3 is 13 residues long. Here the CDR3 DNA reads TGTGCCAGCAGCCAAGTAGACAGCTATGGCTACACCTTC. It is translated as CASSQVDSYGYTF.

This rearrangement joins TRBV7-9 to TRBJ2-5, with 8 positions matching TRBD1. Germline trimming cut 5 bases from V and 7 bases from J; bases unmatched to any gene: 12. CDR3 size: 15 residues. In germline, CDR1 is SEHNR, CDR2 FQNEAQ (reference sequence). CDR3 nucleotide sequence: TGTGCCAGCAGCCCCGACAGGGGTGAAGTGGGGACCCAGTACTTC. Residues: CASSPDRGEVGTQYF. Based on the CDR3 plus reference TRBV7-9 and TRBJ2-5, the full variable domain is DTGVSQNPRHKITKRGQNVTFRCDPISEHNRLYWYRQTLGQGPEFLTYFQNEAQLEKSRLLSDRFSAERPKGSFSTLEIQRTEQGDSAMYLCASSPDRGEVGTQYFGPGTRLLVL.

The gene calls are TRBV5-6 and TRBJ2-2; D gene unclear. Germline lookup yields CDR1 SGHDT and CDR2 YYEEEE. Trimming stripped 7 bases from V and 3 bases from J, with 16 bases between. CDR3 size: 15 residues. Written as DNA, the CDR3 is TGTGCCAGCTTAAGGGCAGGCGTACACACCGGGGAGCTGTTTTTT. This encodes CASLRAGVHTGELFF.

This clonotype has more than one count but fewer than ten. V usage is TRBV12-3 or TRBV12-4 and J usage is TRBJ2-7; D may be TRBD2 (5 bases). The CDR3 is 13 residues long. V lost 7 bases and J lost 5, with 15 bases in between. As DNA, the CDR3 is TGTGCCAGCACCTTGAGGGCCCAGGACGAGCAGTACTTC. It yields the protein CASTLRAQDEQYF.

The V and J genes are TRBV6-6 and TRBJ1-1; 8 positions match TRBD1. Germline V gene lookup returns CDR1 MNHNY and CDR2 SVGAGI (reference sequence). V shed 6 bases and J 1 base; nucleotides not matched to a gene: 10. CDR3 length: 16 amino acids. DNA of the CDR3: TGTGCCAGCAGGCCCCGACAGGGGCCCGCGAACACTGAAGCTTTCTTT. It codes for CASRPRQGPANTEAFF.

The J gene is TRBJ2-3, the V gene TRBV20-1; D gene uncertain. V was pared by 5 bases and J by 1 base, with 10 bases between. Germline CDR1 and CDR2: DFQATT and SNEGSKA (reference sequence). The CDR3 is made up of 13 amino acids. The DNA of the CDR3 is TGCAGTGCTCCGCCTTCCGGCACAGATACGCAGTATTTT. This translates into CSAPPSGTDTQYF.

The chain has TRBV3-1 and TRBJ2-1, with 7 bases matching TRBD1. The J call may not be correct, given that the DNA end is closer to TRBJ2-7. CDR1 and CDR2 from the germline V gene are LGHDT and YNNKEL (reference sequence). The CDR3 contains 17 residues. CDR3 protein: CASSQVSGWDRSYEQYF. The CDR3 DNA is TGTGCCAGCAGCCAAGTTAGTGGTTGGGACAGATCCTACGAGCAGTACTTC.

The rearrangement links TRBV4-2 to TRBJ1-5; perhaps TRBD1 as D (6 bases). The germline CDR1 and CDR2 sequences are LGHNA and YNFKEQ. The CDR3 length is 17 residues. V shed 0 bases and J shed 1 base, with 13 bases lying between them. CDR3 residues: CASSQEPYRVSNQPQHF. In DNA, the CDR3 is TGTGCCAGCAGCCAAGAGCCTTACAGGGTCAGCAATCAGCCCCAGCATTTT.

This clonotype was counted many times. The chain is built from TRBV2 and TRBJ1-2, with D perhaps TRBD1 (5 bases). The germline V and J ends were trimmed by 1 base and 8 bases, with 17 bases remaining between them. This CDR3 contains 15 residues. CDR1 and CDR2 from the germline V gene are SNHLY and FYNNEI. CDR3 amino acids: CASSEERIPGKGYTF. The CDR3 coding sequence is TGTGCCAGCAGTGAAGAACGGATCCCAGGGAAGGGCTACACCTTC.